This T cell receptor beta chain was sequenced in a study of cytomegalovirus exposure and HLA in healthy donors (dated by TCRdb to 2016 to 2017). Background on the whole study: According to an earlier analysis of a few hundred of the donors, about 179 million T cells yielded roughly 110 million unique TCR beta sequences and 276 Gb of sequence data. About 310 gigabases of sequencing data and 78 million or so unique TCR sequences were included in an early release covering roughly 700 HLA-typed donors. Among the roughly 430 genotyped donors, under 90% belonged to the genetic ancestry cluster associated with self-reported Caucasian donors. The study aimed to test whether cataloging public T cell receptors could reveal signatures of past pathogen exposure. The T cell repertoires of several hundred subjects were profiled by immunosequencing and related to cytomegalovirus serostatus. A separate validation cohort of approximately 130 different subjects was used in addition to the 666-subject first cohort. To predict cytomegalovirus infection status, the study brought together high-throughput TCR immunosequencing, statistical association of individual TCRs with disease status, and machine learning. In a later analysis, previously published TCR beta repertoires from 550 to 700 donors were re-analyzed and high-resolution HLA genotyping was added so that TCR occurrence patterns could be studied. The later analysis used no new phenotypic data to find candidate immune exposures, relying instead on TCR beta sequences and their occurrence across donors. An earlier analysis of 587 of the donors applied high-throughput TCR beta sequencing to assess whether each TCR beta V gene segment acted as functional or pseudogenic. Donor age, sex, ethnicity and CMV serostatus were compiled together with the repertoire data. In a later genetic analysis, genome-wide SNP genotypes for about 60% of the 666 donors were used, and that subset was treated as a discovery cohort. Every repertoire in the discovery cohort had been generated on one and the same sequencing platform. Both class I and class II loci were covered by HLA typing, at four-digit resolution. The number of donors typed differed by locus, with 629-630 for A, B, C, DRB1 and DQB1, over 500 for DQA1, approximately 570 for DPA1, and 472 for DPB1. Several DR-DQ haplotypes were handled as single units for association and clustering, since linkage in the cohort was strong. On average, roughly 200,000 unique TCR beta nucleotide sequences were sequenced per donor among a few hundred genotyped donors of the cohort, with roughly 18% of those sequences being non-productive.

The library was obtained by the immunoSEQ multiplex PCR assay. The multiplex PCR relied on a mix of 60 forward primers for TCR Vbeta segments and 13 reverse primers for TCR Jbeta segments. Amplification of the CDR3 region of rearranged TCR beta genes was performed with a multiplex PCR assay on genomic DNA. The Illumina HiSeq System was used to sequence the amplified TCR beta libraries as 87-base-pair reads. Processing in the source paper ran as follows. In a later analysis, about 80 million unique TCR beta chains were counted across the approximately 670 repertoires, and around 11 million of these chains were shared by at least two donors. Raw reads were error-corrected and collapsed into unique sequences by a nearest-neighbor algorithm in which closely related sequences were merged to remove PCR and sequencing errors. V, D and J gene segments were assigned by aligning CDR3 sequences to IMGT reference sequences. Each retained sequence needed at least a six-nucleotide match to both a V gene segment and a J gene segment. A rearrangement counted as productive if the CDR3 had no stop codons and remained in frame with V and J, and every other rearrangement counted as non-productive. Following IMGT convention, CDR3 was defined as the stretch from the second conserved V-encoded cysteine up to the conserved J-encoded phenylalanine. The earlier analysis of approximately 590 of the donors excluded any sequence lacking an unambiguous match to a single V gene segment. An earlier analysis of just under 600 of the donors called V segments functional above 56.7% productive rearrangements and segregating when the between-donor standard deviation exceeded 5%. To diagnose cytomegalovirus status from the catalog of TCR beta chain sequences, a statistical classification framework was built. A later analysis assigned V and J genes by comparing TCR nucleotide sequences with IMGT/GENE-DB human TR gene sequences. A later analysis assigned CDR3 sequences and most-parsimonious VDJ recombination scenarios with the TCRdist pipeline. A later analysis defined each TCR beta chain by its CDR3 amino acid sequence plus V-gene family, and excluded reads lacking a unique V-gene family. In a later analysis, 450 to 600 highly shared, low-generation-probability nucleotide sequences were removed to address suspected cross-contamination and a sequencing artifact. A later analysis calculated a clonal expansion index for each public chain from normalized within-repertoire ranks of inferred template counts. A later analysis computed generation probabilities with a VDJ recombination model fitted to out-of-frame rearrangements, and checked the results against IGoR. In a later analysis, TCR-TCR, TCR-HLA and TCR-CMV co-occurrence was scored with hypergeometric tests, and a repertoire-size bias correction was applied to TCR pairs. To estimate false discovery rates, a later analysis permuted the HLA or CMV assignments 20 times. A later analysis grouped co-occurring TCRs with DBSCAN, adding TCRdist sequence similarity when clustering within HLA-allele-positive subsets. Repertoires with fewer than 30,000 or more than 120,000 public chains, plus five repertoires with anomalous nucleotide sharing, were excluded from co-occurrence clustering. In its TCRdb copy, this immuneACCESS table keeps in-frame sequences only and misses some clones. Where compared with another copy, unresolved V genes explain less than half of these, and the others have no known cause. V, J and clone size derive from that table, while D and trimming were established from the DNA sequence. This sample comprises 150,000 to 200,000 clones, 80% of them detected only once. Jointly, the top ten make up 0.95% to 1.5% of the sample.

In regard to this clone: It lacks a known antigen. Base qualities are not provided; no much larger clone lies one nucleotide away.

The junction shows trimming of 5 bases on V and 0 bases on J, plus 20 bases between the germline ends. The germline V gene (reference sequence) sets CDR1 to PRHDT and CDR2 to FYEKMQ. Including the terminal cysteine and phenylalanine, the CDR3 comprises 19 residues. Only the CDR3 portion is preserved as DNA: 57 bases, with reading frame beginning at the first base. Broader findings and caveats from the paper: Broadly in line with IMGT annotations, most TCR beta V segments showed up in productive rearrangements about 87% or about 30% of the time in an earlier analysis of 450 to 600 of the donors. About 17 rarely observed V segments, including chromosome 9 orphons, were excluded from the earlier analysis of a few hundred of the donors because counts were too low. At a false discovery rate of 0.05, a later analysis linked about 17,000 TCR beta sequences to specific HLA alleles. Linkage disequilibrium might explain the correlated functional status among segregating V segments, but an unknown experimental factor could not be excluded. A group of highly shared sequence variants was considered likely to be a technical artifact of the sequencing pipeline. A later genetic analysis reported fewer N-insertions in productive TCRs among donors in an Asian-associated ancestry cluster than the roughly 670-donor mean. The classifier was reported to diagnose cytomegalovirus status with high specificity and sensitivity in both the original cohort and the validation cohort. The 87-base-pair reads could not distinguish some IMGT-functional V segments, including TRBV6-2 and TRBV6-3, so those segments were excluded. The authors suggested that the approach could potentially be extended to other disease states and immunological phenotypes. According to a later analysis, most CMV-associated TCR beta chains appeared to be HLA-restricted, and the HLA associations seemed to be driven largely by CMV exposure. Most TCR sequences were seen in very few donors, while some public TCRs were found in many individuals. Because some donors lacked HLA typing at each locus, the association tests relied only on the typed subset. In the study, some 160 TCR beta chains were listed as associated with cytomegalovirus. The only immune exposure information available for the cohort was CMV serostatus. V-gene and J-gene trimming of TCR beta chains was associated with a missense DCLRE1C variant in a later genetic analysis, and the association was replicated in an independent cohort. When HLA alleles, especially DR and DQ, strongly co-occurred, TCR associations were difficult to assign to individual alleles. Several of the top co-occurrence clusters appeared to be linked to parvovirus B19, influenza, CMV and Epstein-Barr virus, according to a later analysis. Three of the identified cytomegalovirus-associated TCR beta chains were confirmed in vitro to be specific for cytomegalovirus antigens. A further reported finding was that TCR beta sequences accurately predicted the HLA-A and HLA-B alleles for most subjects in the first cohort. In a later analysis, TCR association rates were found to vary across HLA loci, with the most associated TCRs seen for DRB1 alleles and the fewest for HLA-C alleles. Presence/absence analyses assumed roughly uniform sequencing depth across donors, an assumption that may not hold. A later analysis found that HLA-associated TCR beta chains were more clonally expanded and had lower generation probabilities than equally common non-associated chains. This cohort had only TCR beta chains sequenced, and the lack of alpha or paired-chain data limited which features could be detected.

The cohort consisted of 600 or so healthy bone marrow donors. At the time of sampling, all cohort members were nominally healthy, though unrecorded immune exposures were likely present. The donor tested CMV seronegative, placing the donor among the 350 to 400 seronegative members of the cohort. A peripheral blood sample was provided by each donor, and peripheral blood mononuclear cells were used for TCR beta sequencing. The Qiagen DNeasy Blood Extraction Kit was used to extract genomic DNA from the blood cell samples. This TCR derives from a woman in her fifties or sixties in good health and CMV-seronegative. The sequenced sample consisted of PBMCs. The chain couples TRBV13 to TRBJ1-6, with the D segment identity uncertain. The DNA is as follows: TGTGCCAGCAGCCCCTTTCGCTTTGAGGCGAGCTCCTATAATTCACCCCTCCACTTT. It translates as CASSPFRFEASSYNSPLHF.